The text below deals with one TCR beta chain. Antigen specificity is unknown. Authors of the study amplified TCR beta CDR3 regions from RNA transcripts. TCR CDR3 underwent first-round RT-PCR with the HTBI primer set. TCRdb reprocessed the multiplex PCR reads via MiXCR and lists one record per CDR3 protein. The sample yields 500,000 to 600,000 distinct CDR3 sequences, 40% to 55% seen once. This CDR3 comprises 14 residues. Germline CDR1 is SGHTA and CDR2 is FQGTGA. V was pared by 7 bases and J by 7 bases, with 14 bases between. The study excluded patients with uncontrolled infection, other autoimmune disease, pregnancy or lactation. The study based diagnoses on clinical symptoms, serum thyroxine and TRAb, thyroid ultrasound and orbital computed tomography. This sample is part of a study of T cells in Graves' hyperthyroidism and ophthalmopathy. General observations from the study: Ophthalmopathy, which appeared later, was predicted by the model a median about 5.9 months before onset. Blood also showed most of the thyroid clonotypes that were expanded above 0.001.

This TCR was recovered from an adult woman with Graves' disease, either hyperthyroidism or ophthalmopathy (not recorded which). The chain is built from TRBV7-3 and TRBJ1-6; TRBD1 might be the D (6 bases). Sequencing used peripheral blood or thyroid tissue (not recorded which). CDR3 in DNA: TGTGCCAGCACCTCAACCGGGGGCAATTCACCCCTCCACTTT. Encoded protein: CASTSTGGNSPLHF.